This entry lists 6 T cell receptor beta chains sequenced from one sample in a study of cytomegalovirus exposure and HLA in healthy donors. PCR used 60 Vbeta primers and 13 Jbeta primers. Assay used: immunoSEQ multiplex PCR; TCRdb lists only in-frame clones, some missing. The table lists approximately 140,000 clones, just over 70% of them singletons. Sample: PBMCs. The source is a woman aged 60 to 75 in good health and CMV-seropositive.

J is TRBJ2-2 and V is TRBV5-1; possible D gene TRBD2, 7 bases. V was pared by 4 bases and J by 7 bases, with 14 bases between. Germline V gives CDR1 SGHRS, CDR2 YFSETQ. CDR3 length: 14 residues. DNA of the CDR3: TGCGCCAGCAGCCTCGGGGGGCTGGGCGGGGAGCTGTTTTTT. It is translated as CASSLGGLGGELFF.

Here the CDR3 reads CASSLGGGDSNQPQHF. Written as DNA, the CDR3 is TGTGCCAGCAGCTTGGGCGGAGGGGATAGCAATCAGCCCCAGCATTTT. The chain joins TRBV5-4 to TRBJ1-5; a weak D match, TRBD1 (5 bases). The CDR3 contains 16 residues. The germline V gene encodes CDR1 SGHNT and CDR2 YYREEE (reference sequence). V was shortened by 0 bases and J by 0 bases, with 10 bases between the two germline ends.

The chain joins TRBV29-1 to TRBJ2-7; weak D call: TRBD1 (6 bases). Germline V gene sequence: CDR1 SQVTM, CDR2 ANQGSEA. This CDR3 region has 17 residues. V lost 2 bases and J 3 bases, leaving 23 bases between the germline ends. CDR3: CSVERGLGQGKSYEQYF. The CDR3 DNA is TGCAGCGTTGAAAGGGGCCTGGGGCAGGGGAAAAGCTACGAGCAGTACTTC.

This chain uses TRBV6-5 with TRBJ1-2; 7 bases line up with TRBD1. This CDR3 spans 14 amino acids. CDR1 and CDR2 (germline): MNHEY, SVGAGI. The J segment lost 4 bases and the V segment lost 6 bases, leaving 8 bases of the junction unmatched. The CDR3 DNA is TGTGCCAGCAGCCGAGACAGGGCGGGCTATGGCTACACCTTC. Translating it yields CASSRDRAGYGYTF.

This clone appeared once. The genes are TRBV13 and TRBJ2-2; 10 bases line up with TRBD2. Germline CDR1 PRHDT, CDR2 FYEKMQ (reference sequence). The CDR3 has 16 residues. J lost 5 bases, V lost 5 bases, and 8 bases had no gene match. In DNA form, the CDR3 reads TGTGCCAGCAGCCCCGGGATTAGCGGGGGGACCGGGGAGCTGTTTTTT. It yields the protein CASSPGISGGTGELFF.

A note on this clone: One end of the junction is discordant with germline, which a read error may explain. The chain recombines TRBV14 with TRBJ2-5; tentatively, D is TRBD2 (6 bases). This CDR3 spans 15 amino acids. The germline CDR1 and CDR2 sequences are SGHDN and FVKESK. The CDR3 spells CASSQVGTFQEPQYF. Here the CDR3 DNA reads TGTGCCAGCAGCCAAGTCGGGACTTTCCAAGAGCCCCAGTACTTC.